This T cell receptor beta chain was sequenced in a study of blood T cell repertoires in COVID-19. The method was immunoSEQ multiplex PCR; TCRdb's version includes in-frame clones alone and lacks a portion of them. The sample gives fewer than 650,000 clones, 85% to 90% of which show up once; roughly 8% is in the top ten. The CDR3 length is 22 residues. V trimming: 1 base; J trimming: 3 bases; junction bases outside the gene matches: 20. Germline CDR1 MGHRA, CDR2 YSYEKL. This sequence was found in a woman aged 45 to 65 with COVID-19, enrolled during active disease. The rearrangement joins TRBV4-1 to TRBJ2-2, with 10 bases aligning to TRBD1. The sequenced material came from peripheral blood. CDR3 in DNA: TGCGCCAGCAGCCAAGCGTGGTTTGACAGGGGGCGCAGTGGCAGCCACACCGGGGAGCTGTTTTTT. Amino acid sequence: CASSQAWFDRGRSGSHTGELFF.